This T cell receptor beta chain emerged from a study of blood T cell repertoires in COVID-19 (TCRdb year 2020). Regarding the study in general: The collaborator samples originated in the United States, Italy and Spain and spanned the acute and convalescent phases of COVID-19. Where HLA class I and class II types were available, the types were taken from metadata supplied by the sample provider, not from assay-based typing. The prospective study material was composed of cDNA or gDNA derived from T cells, B-cell-depleted T cells, or PBMCs. Subjects who had been exposed to COVID-19, were actively infected with it, or had recovered from it provided the deeply sampled blood TCRbeta repertoires that made up the dataset. The repertoires were released in a freely available public database meant as a resource for research on the immune response to SARS-CoV-2. The sample metadata nearly always contained a de-identified subject ID, COVID-19 status, age in years and sex. The samples were drawn from two sources: the first 160 participants of the ongoing ImmuneRACE study, and 1,254 subjects contributed by 6 global collaborators.

A word on this clone: Its binding antigen is unknown. Base qualities are not recorded, but no much larger clone differs from it by a single base.

TCRbeta CDR3 regions were amplified from genomic DNA using the immunoSEQ Assay, a bias-controlled multiplex PCR. The paper's data handling went like this. The number of nucleated cells in each sample was estimated by amplification of reference gene primers within the assay. Sequence reads were collapsed and filtered to measure the absolute abundance of every unique TCRbeta CDR3 rearrangement. For each sample, productive Simpson clonality was calculated as the square root of Simpson's diversity index over productive rearrangements. TCRdb carries this immuneACCESS record with in-frame sequences only. Its versions omit some clonotypes, under half of them owing to an unresolved V gene in the studies checked, with the rest unexplained. V and J calls and clone size follow that table, whereas D and trimming were derived from the DNA. Within this sample are about 150,000 clones, with just under 90% of them counted one time only. The ten most abundant clones make up under 9% of the sample.

On the study overall, not on this receptor specifically: How much clinical and demographic metadata was included differed by source and by participant, and the metadata was provided uncurated.

Each collaborating institution followed its own protocols to collect whole blood in K2EDTA tubes. For TCRbeta analysis, collaborators shipped samples as frozen whole blood, isolated PBMCs, or DNA extracted from either of those sample types. The trim is 5 bases for V and 0 bases for J, with a gap of 13 bases between the germline ends. CDR1 and CDR2 are read off the germline V gene (reference sequence) as LNHDA and SQIVND. Including cysteine and phenylalanine, the CDR3 has 15 amino acids. Kept here is only the CDR3 DNA, which spans 45 bases and is read in frame from base 1. Sequencing was carried out using peripheral blood. This TCR was sampled from a woman in her 50s with active or convalescent COVID-19. The V gene is TRBV19 and the J gene is TRBJ1-2; no D gene call is confident. DNA sequence: TGTGCCAGTAGTGTCAACCGGGAAGCTAACTATGGCTACACCTTC. This gives the protein CASSVNREANYGYTF.